This passage covers 30 T cell receptor beta chains from one sample sequenced in a study of PD-L1 blockade in urothelial cancer. The time point denotes: pretreatment peripheral blood. Generated by immunoSEQ multiplex PCR, the TCRdb table keeps only in-frame clones and is missing some. The profile shows 100,000 to 150,000 clones, roughly 83% of them singletons. The source material was PBMCs, sampled around atezolizumab (anti-PD-L1) treatment. Source of these receptors: a man aged 50-60 years with urothelial cancer.

The CDR3, as DNA: TGTGCCAGCAGCCCTACACTCCGGACAGCGAACACCGGGGAGCTGTTTTTT. Amino acids: CASSPTLRTANTGELFF. The chain recombines TRBV11-2 with TRBJ2-2; a weak D match, TRBD1 (6 bases). The CDR3 totals 17 residues. Per the germline V gene, CDR1 is SGHAT and CDR2 is FQNNGV. Trimming removed 5 bases from V and 0 bases from J, with 16 bases in between.

This rearrangement joins TRBV28 to TRBJ2-5; TRBD2 might be the D (5 bases). CDR1 is MDHEN and CDR2 is SYDVKM in the germline V gene. The CDR3 spans 14 residues. V was shortened by 2 bases and J by 4 bases, with 11 bases between the two germline ends. The CDR3 coding sequence is TGTGCCAGCAGTTTAGGTGGGAGTATAGAGACCCAGTACTTC. Its protein product is CASSLGGSIETQYF.

This clone was recorded a few times. The genes are TRBV30 and TRBJ1-5; the D gene is possibly TRBD1 (6 bases). The germline CDR1 and CDR2 sequences are GTSNPN and SVGIG (reference sequence). V was clipped by 4 bases and J by 5 bases, with 15 bases between them. The CDR3 is made up of 14 amino acids. Here the CDR3 reads CAWTGGGPDQPQHF. The CDR3 coding sequence is TGTGCCTGGACCGGGGGGGGGCCCGATCAGCCCCAGCATTTT.

As concerns this clone: Sequence at one end of the junction differs from germline and may be a read error. The chain uses TRBV9 and TRBJ2-2; 10 bases line up with TRBD2. The germline V gene has CDR1 SGDLS and CDR2 YYNGEE. CDR3 length: 16 amino acids. The CDR3 loop reads CAGSPLAGVNTGELFF. In nucleotides, the CDR3 is TGTGCCGGCAGCCCGCTAGCGGGAGTTAACACCGGGGAGCTGTTTTTT. The complete variable domain, with remaining parts taken from reference TRBV9 and TRBJ2-2, reads DSGVTQTPKHLITATGQRVTLRCSPRSGDLSVYWYQQSLDQGLQFLIQYYNGEERAKGNILERFSAQQFPDLHSELNLSSLELGDSALYFCAGSPLAGVNTGELFFGEGSRLTVL.

V is TRBV5-4 and J is TRBJ2-1, with D uncertain. The CDR3 runs to 13 residues. In germline, CDR1 is SGHNT, CDR2 YYREEE (reference sequence). Trimming took off 0 bases at V and 6 bases at J, with 7 bases between the two ends. This chain's CDR3 is CASSLVASNEQFF. The CDR3 bases are TGTGCCAGCAGCTTGGTGGCCAGCAATGAGCAGTTCTTC.

V is TRBV13 and J is TRBJ2-6; D uncertain. CDR3 length: 15 residues. Trimming removed 3 bases from V and 0 bases from J, with 6 bases in between. Germline V gives CDR1 PRHDT, CDR2 FYEKMQ (reference sequence). The CDR3: CASSLKLSGANVLTF. CDR3 DNA sequence: TGTGCCAGCAGCTTGAAGCTCTCTGGGGCCAACGTCCTGACTTTC.

This chain connects TRBV18 to TRBJ2-1; TRBD2 aligns across 13 bases. J gave up 12 bases and V 5 bases, and 13 bases lay outside the gene matches. Germline values: CDR1 KGHSH, CDR2 LQKENI. This CDR3 spans 16 amino acids. CDR3 loop: CASSDFGTSGTVAQFF. In nucleotides, the CDR3 is TGTGCCAGCTCAGACTTCGGGACTAGCGGGACGGTCGCGCAGTTCTTC.

The chain has TRBV28 and TRBJ2-1, with 7 bases fitting TRBD2. The CDR3 extends over 14 amino acids. CDR1 is MDHEN, CDR2 SYDVKM, per germline. With 10 bases clipped from V and 4 bases from J, the junction kept 10 bases outside the gene matches. CDR3 nucleotides: TGTGCCACCGTGCGGGCTAGCGGTTACAATGAGCAGTTCTTC. Translation gives CATVRASGYNEQFF.

The chain carries TRBV7-8 and TRBJ2-1, with 7 positions matching TRBD1. Germline loops: CDR1 SGHVS, CDR2 FQNEAQ. The CDR3 loop spans 13 amino acids. V lost 5 bases and J lost 10; bases outside the gene matches: 8. The CDR3, as DNA: TGTGCCAGCAGCCCTTTACAGGGGTTCGAGCAGTTCTTC. Residues: CASSPLQGFEQFF.

The chain uses TRBV11-2 and TRBJ2-2, with 14 nucleotides matching TRBD2. Trimming at V came to 2 bases and at J to 4 bases, leaving 3 bases not matched to a gene. The CDR3 contains 17 residues. The germline gives CDR1 SGHAT, CDR2 FQNNGV. The CDR3 region is CASSLPTSGRATGELFF. CDR3 DNA: TGTGCCAGCAGCTTACCGACTAGCGGGAGGGCCACCGGGGAGCTGTTTTTT. The entire variable domain, with the rest obtained from reference TRBV11-2 and TRBJ2-2, is as follows: EAGVAQSPRYKIIEKRQSVAFWCNPISGHATLYWYQQILGQGPKLLIQFQNNGVVDDSQLPKDRFSAERLKGVDSTLKIQPAKLEDSAVYLCASSLPTSGRATGELFFGEGSRLTVL.

This clone has a single count. This rearrangement joins TRBV21-1 to TRBJ2-5; the DNA was not compared with TRBD1, the D call given in the table. TRBV21-1 is classified as a pseudogene. The CDR3 has 13 residues. CDR3 DNA: TGTGCCAAATCCGGGACAGCTCAAGAGACCCAGTACTTC. Translation gives CAKSGTAQETQYF.

The genes are TRBV10-3 and TRBJ2-7; D perhaps matches TRBD1 (6 bases). Germline CDR1 is ENHRY and CDR2 is SYGVKD. Trimming stripped 5 bases from V and 0 bases from J, with 14 bases between. This CDR3 is 15 amino acids long. This CDR3 reads CAISTTGDLSYEQYF. The CDR3 DNA reads as TGTGCCATCAGTACGACAGGAGACCTCTCCTACGAGCAGTACTTC.

This clone was counted only a few times. The V call is TRBV28, the J call TRBJ2-6; D not resolved. V was cut by 5 bases and J by 1 base, with 9 bases left in between. CDR3 length equals 15 residues. Germline V gene data show CDR1 as MDHEN and CDR2 as SYDVKM. The CDR3 is CASSKSDSGANVLTF. CDR3 nucleotides: TGTGCCAGCAGTAAGAGCGATTCTGGGGCCAACGTCCTGACTTTC.

This rearrangement joins TRBV5-5 to TRBJ1-5, with a possible D match to TRBD1 (6 bases). The CDR3 is 15 residues long. Trimming removed 0 bases at V and 2 bases at J, with 9 bases between. CDR1 is SGHKS and CDR2 is YYEKEE in the germline V gene (reference sequence). Written as DNA, the CDR3 is TGTGCCAGCAGCTTGGTGTCAGGGGGCAATCAGCCCCAGCATTTT. It is translated as CASSLVSGGNQPQHF.

This rearrangement joins TRBV2 to TRBJ2-7, with D perhaps matching TRBD1 (7 bases). The CDR3 contains 12 residues. Trimming took off 7 bases at V and 6 bases at J, with 13 bases between the two ends. CDR1 and CDR2 (germline): SNHLY, FYNNEI. The CDR3 loop reads CASKEEGAEQYF. CDR3 in DNA: TGTGCCAGCAAGGAGGAGGGGGCCGAGCAGTACTTC.

J is TRBJ2-7 and V is TRBV6-5, with 13 bases fitting TRBD2. The germline CDR1 and CDR2 sequences are MNHEY and SVGAGI. The CDR3 extends over 14 amino acids. Trimming cost V 5 bases and J 7 bases; bases outside gene matches: 5. The CDR3 nucleotides read TGTGCCAGCAGTCACGGGACTAGCGGGAAAGAGCAGTACTTC. This codes for CASSHGTSGKEQYF.

The gene calls are TRBV4-1 and TRBJ2-7; 11 bases match TRBD2. The CDR3 runs 20 residues. Germline CDR1 MGHRA, CDR2 YSYEKL. V lost 3 bases, J lost 4 bases, and 20 bases stayed unmatched. In nucleotides, the CDR3 is TGCGCCAGCAGCCACCACGGCCCAGGGATAGCGGGAGGGCTTGGGTACGAGCAGTACTTC. It translates to CASSHHGPGIAGGLGYEQYF.

The rearrangement uses TRBV2 and TRBJ2-7; D gene ambiguous. The germline V gene has CDR1 SNHLY and CDR2 FYNNEI. Trimming took 2 bases from V and 0 from J, leaving 5 bases between them. The CDR3 has 13 residues. CDR3 in DNA: TGTGCCAGCAGTGAACAGGACTCCTACGAGCAGTACTTC. Its translation is CASSEQDSYEQYF.

The chain has TRBV6-5 and TRBJ1-2; D gene uncertain. Germline V gene lookup returns CDR1 MNHEY and CDR2 SVGAGI. V shed 5 bases and J shed 4 bases, with 8 bases lying between them. The CDR3 has 12 amino acids. The CDR3 sequence: CASSAPSYGYTF. In DNA, the CDR3 is TGTGCCAGCAGTGCGCCGAGCTATGGCTACACCTTC.

V usage is TRBV5-4 and J usage is TRBJ2-2; TRBD1 matches 7 bases. The trim removed 5 bases at V and 1 base at J, leaving 8 bases unmatched. Germline CDR1 and CDR2: SGHNT and YYREEE (reference sequence). The CDR3 contains 16 residues. The CDR3 coding sequence is TGTGCCAGCAGGTCGGGACAGCCAATGAACACCGGGGAGCTGTTTTTT. Its protein is CASRSGQPMNTGELFF.

The chain has TRBV5-1 and TRBJ2-5; TRBD2 agrees at 12 bases. The CDR3 spans 16 residues. V lost 3 bases and J lost 5; bases outside the gene matches: 8. The germline V gene encodes CDR1 SGHRS and CDR2 YFSETQ. In DNA form, the CDR3 reads TGCGCCAGCAGCTGGTCACTAGCGGGAGGCGTCGAGACCCAGTACTTC. Encoded protein: CASSWSLAGGVETQYF.

J is TRBJ2-3 and V is TRBV15; 10 bases fit TRBD2. CDR1 is LNHNV, CDR2 YYDKDF, per germline (reference sequence). This CDR3 comprises 17 residues. Losses at the gene ends were 5 bases for V and 5 bases for J; bases not matched to a gene: 13. CDR3 sequence (DNA): TGTGCCACCAGCCCCAAACTAAGCGGGAGGGGTATAGATACGCAGTATTTT. Its protein is CATSPKLSGRGIDTQYF.

Written as DNA, the CDR3 is TGTGCCAGCATTAGCACAAATAGCGGCGAGCAGTACTTC. It yields the protein CASISTNSGEQYF. This rearrangement joins TRBV2 to TRBJ2-7, with D tentatively TRBD2 (6 bases). V was shortened by 7 bases and J by 6 bases, with 16 bases between the two germline ends. The CDR3 is made up of 13 amino acids. Germline lookup yields CDR1 SNHLY and CDR2 FYNNEI.

The V gene is TRBV7-9, the J gene TRBJ2-7, with D perhaps matching TRBD1 (5 bases). Germline CDR1 reads SEHNR; CDR2 reads FQNEAQ (reference sequence). The CDR3 is 13 amino acids. V was shortened by 8 bases and J by 6 bases, with 17 bases between the two germline ends. CDR3 amino acids: CASAPGSPLEQYF. The CDR3 DNA sequence: TGTGCCAGCGCTCCAGGGTCGCCGCTCGAGCAGTACTTC.

This clone was observed a few times. This chain links TRBV10-3 with TRBJ1-5; possibly TRBD1 for D (5 bases). Looked up from germline, CDR1 is ENHRY and CDR2 is SYGVKD. The CDR3 runs 13 residues. Trimming stripped 6 bases from V and 9 bases from J, with 15 bases between. CDR3 DNA sequence: TGTGCCATCAGGGAGGACACGGCAGCGCCCCAGCATTTT. Its protein product is CAIREDTAAPQHF.

The V and J genes are TRBV30 and TRBJ2-1, with 11 bases fitting TRBD2. The CDR3 sequence is 16 residues long. The junction had 12 bases not matched to a gene; V was cut back by 3 bases and J by 8 bases. CDR1 is GTSNPN and CDR2 is SVGIG in the germline V gene (reference sequence). The CDR3 is CAWRGLYSGRVDEQFF. CDR3 DNA: TGTGCCTGGAGGGGCCTTTATAGCGGGAGGGTCGATGAGCAGTTCTTC. The full variable domain, with the rest looked up from reference TRBV30 and TRBJ2-1, is SQTIHQWPATLVQPVGSPLSLECTVEGTSNPNLYWYRQAAGRGLQLLFYSVGIGQISSEVPQNLSASRPQDRQFILSSKKLLLSDSGFYLCAWRGLYSGRVDEQFFGPGTRLTVL.

The sample holds a few counts of this clone. The V gene is TRBV9, the J gene TRBJ1-6; TRBD1 agrees at 8 bases. The CDR3 length is 14 residues. Germline CDR1 and CDR2: SGDLS and YYNGEE. With 4 bases clipped from V and 5 bases from J, the junction kept 2 bases outside the gene matches. The CDR3 region has the DNA TGTGCCAGCAGCATGGGACAGGATAATTCACCCCTCCACTTT. This encodes CASSMGQDNSPLHF.

A few counts support this clone. V usage is TRBV28 and J usage is TRBJ1-1; tentatively, D is TRBD1 (5 bases). Germline values: CDR1 MDHEN, CDR2 SYDVKM. The CDR3 has 14 residues. Trimming removed 4 bases at V and 6 bases at J, with 15 bases between. CDR3 in DNA: TGTGCCAGCAGTTCCCGGGCGGGGGAACCTGAAGCTTTCTTT. Residues: CASSSRAGEPEAFF.

This rearrangement joins TRBV4-1 to TRBJ1-2, with 8 bases matching TRBD1. The germline V gene has CDR1 MGHRA and CDR2 YSYEKL. V shed 8 bases, J shed 2 bases, and the junction held 19 bases outside the gene matches. The CDR3 totals 18 residues. Written as DNA, the CDR3 is TGCGCCAGCGGCAAGATCAGGGGGCCTAACCTTGGGAACTATGGCTACACCTTC. This translates into CASGKIRGPNLGNYGYTF.

This chain uses TRBV18 with TRBJ1-1, with 8 bases matching TRBD1. V shed 0 bases, J shed 3 bases, and the junction held 3 bases outside the gene matches. CDR1 KGHSH and CDR2 LQKENI come from the germline V gene. This CDR3 has 15 residues. The CDR3 DNA reads TGTGCCAGCTCACCACCAACAGGGGGATACACTGAAGCTTTCTTT. It specifies CASSPPTGGYTEAFF.